The next 20 T cell receptor beta chains were all read from a single sample in a study of blood T cell repertoires in COVID-19. Method: immunoSEQ multiplex PCR; TCRdb's copy keeps in-frame clones and lacks some. The sample shows approximately 57,000 clones, around nine tenths of them seen only once. Sample: peripheral blood. The receptors were sampled from a man aged 50 or older with acute or convalescent COVID-19.

V is TRBV14 and J is TRBJ1-6; TRBD1 aligns across 7 bases. Germline V gene lookup returns CDR1 SGHDN and CDR2 FVKESK. The J segment lost 6 bases and the V segment lost 1 base, leaving 3 bases of the junction unmatched. This CDR3 region has 15 residues. CDR3 loop: CASSQVGTVNSPLHF. The CDR3 bases are TGTGCCAGCAGCCAAGTTGGGACAGTTAATTCACCCCTCCACTTT.

The V gene is TRBV2, the J gene TRBJ1-5; D not resolved. Trimming removed 2 bases at V and 4 bases at J, with 12 bases between. This CDR3 region has 15 residues. CDR1 is SNHLY, CDR2 FYNNEI, per germline. The CDR3 DNA reads TGTGCCAGCAGTGAAACTTCTCCCCTGAATCAGCCCCAGCATTTT. Its protein is CASSETSPLNQPQHF.

The chain employs TRBV5-4 and TRBJ2-3; 7 nucleotides match TRBD2. The germline V gene encodes CDR1 SGHNT and CDR2 YYREEE (reference sequence). V shed 2 bases, J shed 5 bases, and the junction held 5 bases outside the gene matches. This CDR3 region has 14 residues. CDR3 residues: CASSFGGSIDTQYF. DNA for the CDR3: TGTGCCAGCAGCTTCGGCGGGAGTATAGATACGCAGTATTTT.

J is TRBJ2-7 and V is TRBV30; 10 bases line up with TRBD2. This CDR3 contains 11 residues. With 5 bases clipped from V and 10 bases from J, the junction kept 5 bases outside the gene matches. Germline CDR1 and CDR2: GTSNPN and SVGIG (reference sequence). The chain's CDR3 is CAWASSGRQYF. The CDR3 coding sequence is TGTGCCTGGGCATCTAGCGGGAGACAGTACTTC.

V is TRBV27 and J is TRBJ1-2, with unresolved D. The CDR3 spans 13 residues. V shed 2 bases and J shed 2 bases, with 6 bases lying between them. Germline V gene data show CDR1 as MNHEY and CDR2 as SMNVEV (reference sequence). The DNA of the CDR3 is TGTGCCAGCAGTTTACGGGTCAACTATGGCTACACCTTC. Translation gives CASSLRVNYGYTF.

The chain links TRBV6-2 or TRBV6-3 to TRBJ2-7; 7 bases are shared with TRBD2. The ends lost 2 bases at V and 0 bases at J; junction bases unmatched: 4. The germline V gene has CDR1 MNHEY and CDR2 SVGEGT. This CDR3 is built from 15 residues. In DNA form, the CDR3 reads TGTGCCAGCAGTTACGGGCGGGAGACCTCCTACGAGCAGTACTTC. It codes for CASSYGRETSYEQYF.

The rearrangement uses TRBV7-8 and TRBJ1-6; D is uncertain. The CDR3 spans 13 residues. The V gene's germline CDR1 is SGHVS and CDR2 FQNEAQ. V dropped 4 bases and J dropped 8 bases, with 9 bases sitting between them. The CDR3 bases are TGTGCCAGCAGCTCCGCCGGGGATTCACCCCTCCACTTT. Protein sequence: CASSSAGDSPLHF.

V and J are TRBV28 and TRBJ1-3, with 8 bases aligning to TRBD1. J lost 4 bases, V lost 4 bases, and 6 bases had no gene match. Per germline, CDR1 MDHEN and CDR2 SYDVKM. The CDR3 has 15 residues. The CDR3, as DNA: TGTGCCAGCAGTTCCCTACAGGGGGGAGGAAACACCATATATTTT. Translated: CASSSLQGGGNTIYF.

The chain is built from TRBV19 and TRBJ2-1; 7 bases are a match to TRBD2. CDR3 length: 15 residues. V shed 3 bases, J shed 1 base, and the junction held 3 bases outside the gene matches. Germline CDR1 reads LNHDA; CDR2 reads SQIVND (reference sequence). CDR3 nucleotides: TGTGCCAGTAGTATCTGGGGAGGGTCCTACAATGAGCAGTTCTTC. This gives the protein CASSIWGGSYNEQFF.

CDR3 in amino acids: CASSLMQGGGYGYTF. The CDR3 nucleotides are TGTGCCAGCAGCTTGATGCAGGGAGGAGGGTATGGCTACACCTTC. The chain has TRBV5-4 and TRBJ1-2, with D possibly TRBD1 on 5 matching bases. V dropped 1 base and J dropped 5 bases, with 15 bases sitting between them. Germline CDR1 is SGHNT and CDR2 is YYREEE (reference sequence). This CDR3 comprises 15 residues.

In its sample, this clone was seen once. This rearrangement joins TRBV7-2 to TRBJ2-3; D perhaps matches TRBD1 (5 bases). V lost 1 base, J lost 4 bases, and 12 bases lay in between. The CDR3 extends over 15 amino acids. CDR1 SGHTA and CDR2 FQGNSA come from the germline V gene. CDR3 coding DNA: TGTGCCAGCAGCTTAGTACCAGGGTTTGCAGATACGCAGTATTTT. It specifies CASSLVPGFADTQYF.

This chain uses TRBV3-1 (or the pseudogene TRBV3-2) with TRBJ1-2; D possibly corresponds to TRBD1 (5 bases). This CDR3 has 12 amino acids. Germline V CDR1 and CDR2: LGHDT, YNNKEL (reference sequence). V was clipped by 4 bases and J by 9 bases, with 12 bases between them. The DNA for the CDR3 is TGTGCCAGCAGCCCCGCCGGGGGTAGCTACACCTTC. It encodes CASSPAGGSYTF.

V usage is TRBV5-4 and J usage is TRBJ2-3; tentatively, D is TRBD2 (5 bases). The length of the CDR3 is 15 residues. Germline V gives CDR1 SGHNT, CDR2 YYREEE (reference sequence). Trimming shortened V by 3 bases and J by 3 bases, and 14 bases separated the two germline ends. Written as DNA, the CDR3 is TGTGCCAGCAGCTCACCTGAGGGCCGAACAGATACGCAGTATTTT. Its protein product is CASSSPEGRTDTQYF.

The rearrangement links TRBV28 to TRBJ1-4; D possibly corresponds to TRBD1 (5 bases). V was pared by 7 bases and J by 10 bases, with 22 bases between. The CDR3 runs to 15 residues. Germline V lookup: CDR1 MDHEN, CDR2 SYDVKM. The chain's CDR3 is CASTDPGQSPRKLFF. The CDR3 nucleotides are TGTGCCAGCACTGACCCAGGGCAGTCCCCAAGAAAACTGTTTTTT.

This chain uses TRBV12-3 or TRBV12-4 with TRBJ2-2; D is possibly TRBD1 (6 bases). The CDR3 length is 12 residues. V lost 7 bases, J lost 8 bases, and 11 bases lay in between. CDR3 coding DNA: TGTGCCAGCACCACAGGGACAGGGGAGCTGTTTTTT. Translation gives CASTTGTGELFF.

The CDR3 DNA reads TGCGCCAGCAGCTTCACTGACAGGGAAAACAATGAGCAGTTCTTC. Its protein is CASSFTDRENNEQFF. This sequence joins TRBV5-1 and TRBJ2-1; TRBD1 agrees at 7 bases. J was trimmed by 5 bases and V by 2 bases; bases with no gene match: 7. This CDR3 has 15 residues. Germline-derived CDR1 and CDR2 are SGHRS and YFSETQ.

This clone was counted a single time. The V gene is TRBV18, the J gene TRBJ1-1; no clear D gene. The CDR3 sequence is 14 residues long. Between the trimmed V and J ends, which lost 0 bases and 3 bases, there was a span of 8 bases. Germline loops: CDR1 KGHSH, CDR2 LQKENI. The CDR3 sequence is CASSPPSVHTEAFF. DNA of the CDR3: TGTGCCAGCTCACCACCTAGCGTCCACACTGAAGCTTTCTTT. Together with reference TRBV18 and TRBJ1-1, the CDR3 gives the full variable domain: NAGVMQNPRHLVRRRGQEARLRCSPMKGHSHVYWYRQLPEEGLKFMVYLQKENIIDESGMPKERFSAEFPKEGPSILRIQQVVRGDSAAYFCASSPPSVHTEAFFGQGTRLTVV.

The table lists this clone with a count of one. V usage is TRBV13 and J usage is TRBJ2-1; weak D call: TRBD2 (6 bases). The length of the CDR3 is 18 residues. From germline, CDR1 is PRHDT and CDR2 FYEKMQ (reference sequence). V lost 5 bases, J lost 1 base, and 21 bases lay in between. In DNA form, the CDR3 reads TGTGCCAGCAGCGGAACCTGGAGGGACTCAAAATCCTACAATGAGCAGTTCTTC. It specifies CASSGTWRDSKSYNEQFF.

The gene calls are TRBV12-5 and TRBJ2-3; 8 nucleotides match TRBD2. Germline V gene lookup returns CDR1 LGHNT and CDR2 FRNRAP. The V segment lost 0 bases and the J segment 6 bases; nucleotides outside the gene matches: 2. The CDR3 length is 14 residues. The CDR3 DNA reads as TGTGCTAGTGGTTTGGTACCTAGCGGGGATACGCAGTATTTT. Protein: CASGLVPSGDTQYF. Combining the CDR3 with reference TRBV12-5 and TRBJ2-3 gives the whole variable domain DARVTQTPRHKVTEMGQEVTMRCQPILGHNTVFWYRQTMMQGLELLAYFRNRAPLDDSGMPKDRFSAEMPDATLATLKIQPSEPRDSAVYFCASGLVPSGDTQYFGPGTRLTVL.

The chain recombines TRBV6-5 with TRBJ2-1; weak D call: TRBD2 (6 bases). Trimming removed 2 bases from V and 10 bases from J, with 12 bases in between. The CDR3 extends over 13 amino acids. Looked up from germline, CDR1 is MNHEY and CDR2 is SVGAGI. The DNA of the CDR3 is TGTGCCAGCAGTTACGGGCGGGGTCAGGAGCAGTTCTTC. Its translation: CASSYGRGQEQFF.